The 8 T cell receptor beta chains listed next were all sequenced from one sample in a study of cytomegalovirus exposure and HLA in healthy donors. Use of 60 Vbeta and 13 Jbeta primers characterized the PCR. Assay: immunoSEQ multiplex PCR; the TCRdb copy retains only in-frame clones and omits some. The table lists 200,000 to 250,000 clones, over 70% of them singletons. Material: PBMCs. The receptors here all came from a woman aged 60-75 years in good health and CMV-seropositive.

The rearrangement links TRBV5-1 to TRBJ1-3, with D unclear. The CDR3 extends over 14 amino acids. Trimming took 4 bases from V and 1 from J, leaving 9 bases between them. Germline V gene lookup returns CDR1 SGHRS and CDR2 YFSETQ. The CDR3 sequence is CASSPGRSGNTIYF. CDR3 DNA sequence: TGCGCCAGCAGCCCGGGGAGGTCTGGAAACACCATATATTTT.

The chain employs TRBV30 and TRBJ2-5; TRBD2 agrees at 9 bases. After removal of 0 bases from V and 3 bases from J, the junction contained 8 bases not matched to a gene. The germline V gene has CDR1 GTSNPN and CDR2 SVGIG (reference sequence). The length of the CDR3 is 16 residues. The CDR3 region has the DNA TGTGCCTGGAGTGTACTCCTCCTAGCGGGAAAAGAGACCCAGTACTTC. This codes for CAWSVLLLAGKETQYF.

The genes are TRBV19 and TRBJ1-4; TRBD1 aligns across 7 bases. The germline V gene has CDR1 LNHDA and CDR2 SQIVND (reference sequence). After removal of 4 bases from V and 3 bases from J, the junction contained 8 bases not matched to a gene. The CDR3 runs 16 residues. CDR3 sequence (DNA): TGTGCCAGTAGTACCTCTTGGGACAGATCTAATGAAAAACTGTTTTTT. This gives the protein CASSTSWDRSNEKLFF.

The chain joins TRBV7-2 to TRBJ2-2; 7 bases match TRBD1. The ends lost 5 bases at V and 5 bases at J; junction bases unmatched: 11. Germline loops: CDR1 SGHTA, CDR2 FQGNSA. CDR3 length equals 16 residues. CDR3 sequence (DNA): TGTGCCAGCAGCAATTCCAGGGGGTATTATACCGGGGAGCTGTTTTTT. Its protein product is CASSNSRGYYTGELFF.

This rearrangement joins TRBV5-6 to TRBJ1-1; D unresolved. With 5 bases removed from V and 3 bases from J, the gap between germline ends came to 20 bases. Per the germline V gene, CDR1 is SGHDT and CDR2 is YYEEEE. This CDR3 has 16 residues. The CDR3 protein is CASRSGIVGRDTEAFF. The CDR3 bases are TGTGCCAGCAGGTCCGGGATTGTAGGTCGGGACACTGAAGCTTTCTTT.

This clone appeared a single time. CDR3 amino acids: CASTERGNTGELFF. DNA for the CDR3: TGTGCCAGCACGGAGCGGGGGAACACCGGGGAGCTGTTTTTT. The chain combines TRBV9 with TRBJ2-2; 7 bases align to TRBD2. Trimming took 6 bases from V and 1 from J; bases not matched to a gene: 3. The CDR3 consists of 14 residues. Per germline, CDR1 SGDLS and CDR2 YYNGEE. The whole variable domain, remainder taken from reference TRBV9 and TRBJ2-2, is DSGVTQTPKHLITATGQRVTLRCSPRSGDLSVYWYQQSLDQGLQFLIQYYNGEERAKGNILERFSAQQFPDLHSELNLSSLELGDSALYFCASTERGNTGELFFGEGSRLTVL.

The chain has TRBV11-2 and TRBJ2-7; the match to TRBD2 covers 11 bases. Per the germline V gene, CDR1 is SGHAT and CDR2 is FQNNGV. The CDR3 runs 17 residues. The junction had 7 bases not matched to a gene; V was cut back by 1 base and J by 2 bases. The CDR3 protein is CASSLGTSGRGTYEQYF. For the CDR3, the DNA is TGTGCCAGCAGCTTAGGTACTAGCGGGAGAGGAACCTACGAGCAGTACTTC.

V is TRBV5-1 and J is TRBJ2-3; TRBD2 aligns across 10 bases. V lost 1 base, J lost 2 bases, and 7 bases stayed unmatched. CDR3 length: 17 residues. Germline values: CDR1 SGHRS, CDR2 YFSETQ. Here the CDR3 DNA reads TGCGCCAGCAGCTTGTTGACAGGACTAGCGGCCACAGATACGCAGTATTTT. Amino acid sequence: CASSLLTGLAATDTQYF. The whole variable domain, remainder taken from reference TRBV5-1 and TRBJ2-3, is KAGVTQTPRYLIKTRGQQVTLSCSPISGHRSVSWYQQTPGQGLQFLFEYFSETQRNKGNFPGRFSGRQFSNSRSEMNVSTLELGDSALYLCASSLLTGLAATDTQYFGPGTRLTVL.